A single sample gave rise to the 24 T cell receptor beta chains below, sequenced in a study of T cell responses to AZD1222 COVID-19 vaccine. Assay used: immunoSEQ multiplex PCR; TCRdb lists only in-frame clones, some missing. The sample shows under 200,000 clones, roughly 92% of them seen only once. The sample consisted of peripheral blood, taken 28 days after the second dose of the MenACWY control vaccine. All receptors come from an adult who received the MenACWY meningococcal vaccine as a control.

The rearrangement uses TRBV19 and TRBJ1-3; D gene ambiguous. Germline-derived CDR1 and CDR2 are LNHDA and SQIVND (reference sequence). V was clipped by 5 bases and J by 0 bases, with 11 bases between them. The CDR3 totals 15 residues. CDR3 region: CASSHRAVSGNTIYF. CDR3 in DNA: TGTGCCAGTAGTCATCGGGCGGTCTCTGGAAACACCATATATTTT.

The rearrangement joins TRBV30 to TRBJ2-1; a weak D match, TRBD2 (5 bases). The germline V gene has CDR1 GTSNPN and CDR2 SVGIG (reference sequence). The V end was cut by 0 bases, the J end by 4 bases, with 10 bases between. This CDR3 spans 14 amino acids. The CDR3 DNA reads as TGTGCCTGGAGTGTACGGGGTTCGTACAATGAGCAGTTCTTC. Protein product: CAWSVRGSYNEQFF.

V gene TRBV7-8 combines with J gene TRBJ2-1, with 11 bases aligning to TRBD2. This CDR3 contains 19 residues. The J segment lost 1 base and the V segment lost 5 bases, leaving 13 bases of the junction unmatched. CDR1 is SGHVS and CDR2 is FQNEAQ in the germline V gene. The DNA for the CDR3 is TGTGCCAGCAGCGCCCCTTCTAAGACTAGCGGGGTATCCTACAATGAGCAGTTCTTC. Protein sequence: CASSAPSKTSGVSYNEQFF.

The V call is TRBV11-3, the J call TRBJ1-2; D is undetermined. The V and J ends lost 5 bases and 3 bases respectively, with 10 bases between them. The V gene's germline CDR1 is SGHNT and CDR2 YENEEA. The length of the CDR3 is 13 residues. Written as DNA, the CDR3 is TGTGCCAGCAGCCAGTGGGCAGACTATGGCTACACCTTC. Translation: CASSQWADYGYTF.

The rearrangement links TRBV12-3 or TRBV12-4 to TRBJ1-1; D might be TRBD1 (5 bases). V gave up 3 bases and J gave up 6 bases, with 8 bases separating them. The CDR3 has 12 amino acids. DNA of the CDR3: TGTGCCAGCAGTTTTGCCAGGGCTGAAGCTTTCTTT. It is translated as CASSFARAEAFF.

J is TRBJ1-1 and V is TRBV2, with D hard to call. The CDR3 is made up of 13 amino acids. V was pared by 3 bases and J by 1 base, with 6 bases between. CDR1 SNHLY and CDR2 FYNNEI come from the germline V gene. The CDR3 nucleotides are TGTGCCAGCAGTGAGGCAGAGAACACTGAAGCTTTCTTT. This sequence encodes CASSEAENTEAFF.

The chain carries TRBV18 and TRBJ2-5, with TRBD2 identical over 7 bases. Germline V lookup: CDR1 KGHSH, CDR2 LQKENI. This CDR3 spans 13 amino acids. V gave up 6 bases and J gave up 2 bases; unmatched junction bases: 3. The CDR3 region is CASSRTRQETQYF. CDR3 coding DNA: TGTGCCAGCTCTCGGACTAGGCAAGAGACCCAGTACTTC.

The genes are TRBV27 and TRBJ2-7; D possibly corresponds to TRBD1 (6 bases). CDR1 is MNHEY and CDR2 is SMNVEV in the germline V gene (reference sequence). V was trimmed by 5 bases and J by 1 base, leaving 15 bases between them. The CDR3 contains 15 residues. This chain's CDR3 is CASSTRGHPSYEQYF. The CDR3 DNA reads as TGTGCCAGCAGTACGAGGGGACATCCTTCCTACGAGCAGTACTTC.

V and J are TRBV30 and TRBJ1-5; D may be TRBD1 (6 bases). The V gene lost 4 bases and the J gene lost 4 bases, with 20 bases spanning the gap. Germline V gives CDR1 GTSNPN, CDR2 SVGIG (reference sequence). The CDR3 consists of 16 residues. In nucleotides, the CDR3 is TGTGCCTGGAAGGTAGGAGGGGGGAGTTGGAATCAGCCCCAGCATTTT. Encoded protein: CAWKVGGGSWNQPQHF.

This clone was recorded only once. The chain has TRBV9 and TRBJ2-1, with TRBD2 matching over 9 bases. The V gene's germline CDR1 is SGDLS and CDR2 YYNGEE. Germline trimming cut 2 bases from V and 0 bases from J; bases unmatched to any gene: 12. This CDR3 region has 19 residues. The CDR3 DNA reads TGTGCCAGCAGCGTGACCTTCGGACTAGCGTCGTTCTCCTACAATGAGCAGTTCTTC. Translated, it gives CASSVTFGLASFSYNEQFF.

CDR3 protein: CASSLFGTEAFF. The CDR3 nucleotides are TGTGCCAGCAGCTTATTCGGTACTGAAGCTTTCTTT. This sequence joins TRBV7-2 and TRBJ1-1; D unresolved. CDR3 size: 12 residues. Trimming took 2 bases from V and 5 from J, leaving 6 bases between them. The germline CDR1 and CDR2 sequences are SGHTA and FQGNSA.

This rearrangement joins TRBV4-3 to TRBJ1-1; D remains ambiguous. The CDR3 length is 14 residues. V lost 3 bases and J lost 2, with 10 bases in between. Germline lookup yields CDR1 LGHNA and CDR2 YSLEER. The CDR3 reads CASSHSQSNTEAFF. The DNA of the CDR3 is TGCGCCAGCAGCCACAGCCAGTCAAACACTGAAGCTTTCTTT.

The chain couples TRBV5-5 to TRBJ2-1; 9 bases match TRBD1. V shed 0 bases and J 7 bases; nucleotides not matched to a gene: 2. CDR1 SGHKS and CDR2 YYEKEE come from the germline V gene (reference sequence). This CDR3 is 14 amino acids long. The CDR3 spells CASSLAGTGNEQFF. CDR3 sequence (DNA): TGTGCCAGCAGCTTGGCCGGGACAGGGAATGAGCAGTTCTTC.

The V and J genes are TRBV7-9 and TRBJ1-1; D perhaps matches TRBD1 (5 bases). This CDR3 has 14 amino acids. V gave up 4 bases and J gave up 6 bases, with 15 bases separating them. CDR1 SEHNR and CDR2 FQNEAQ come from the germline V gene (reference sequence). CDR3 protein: CASSSEQGTPEAFF. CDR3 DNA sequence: TGTGCCAGCAGCTCGGAGCAGGGAACCCCTGAAGCTTTCTTT.

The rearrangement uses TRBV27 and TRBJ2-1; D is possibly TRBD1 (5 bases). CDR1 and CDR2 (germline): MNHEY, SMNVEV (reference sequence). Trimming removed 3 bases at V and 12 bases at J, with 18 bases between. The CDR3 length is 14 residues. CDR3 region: CASSLSLGVWSQFF. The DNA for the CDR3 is TGTGCCAGCAGTTTGAGTTTAGGGGTTTGGTCGCAGTTCTTC.

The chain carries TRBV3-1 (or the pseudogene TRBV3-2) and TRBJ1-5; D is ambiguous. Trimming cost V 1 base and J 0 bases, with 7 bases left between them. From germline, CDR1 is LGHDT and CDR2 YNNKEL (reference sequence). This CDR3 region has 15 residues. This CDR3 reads CASSQGTDSNQPQHF. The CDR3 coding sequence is TGTGCCAGCAGCCAAGGTACAGATAGCAATCAGCCCCAGCATTTT.

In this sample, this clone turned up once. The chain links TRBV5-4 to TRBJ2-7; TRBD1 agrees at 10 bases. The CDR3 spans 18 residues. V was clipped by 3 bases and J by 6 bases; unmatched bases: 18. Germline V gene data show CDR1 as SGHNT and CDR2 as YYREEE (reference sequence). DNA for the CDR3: TGTGCCAGCAGCTCTCCGGGACAGGGGAGTTGGATTACTTCCGAGCAGTACTTC. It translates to CASSSPGQGSWITSEQYF.

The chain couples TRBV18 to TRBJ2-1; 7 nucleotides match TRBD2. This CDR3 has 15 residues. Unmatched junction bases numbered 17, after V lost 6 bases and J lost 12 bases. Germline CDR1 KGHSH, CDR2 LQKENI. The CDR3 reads CASSLSGTTPSPQFF. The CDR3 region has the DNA TGTGCCAGCTCTTTGTCCGGGACTACCCCCTCCCCGCAGTTCTTC.

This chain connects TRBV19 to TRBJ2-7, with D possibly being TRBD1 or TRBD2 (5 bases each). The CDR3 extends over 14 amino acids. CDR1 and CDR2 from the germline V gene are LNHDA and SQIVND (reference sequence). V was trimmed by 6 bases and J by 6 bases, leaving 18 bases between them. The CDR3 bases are TGTGCCAGTAGACCCGGGACGGCTTCTATCGAGCAGTACTTC. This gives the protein CASRPGTASIEQYF.

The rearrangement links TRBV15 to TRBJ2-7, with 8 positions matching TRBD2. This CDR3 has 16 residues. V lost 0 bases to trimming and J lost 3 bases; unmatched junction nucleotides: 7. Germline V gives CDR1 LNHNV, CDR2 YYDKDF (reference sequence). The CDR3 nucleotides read TGTGCCACCAGCAGAGAGGCAGCGGGAGACTTCTACGAGCAGTACTTC. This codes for CATSREAAGDFYEQYF.

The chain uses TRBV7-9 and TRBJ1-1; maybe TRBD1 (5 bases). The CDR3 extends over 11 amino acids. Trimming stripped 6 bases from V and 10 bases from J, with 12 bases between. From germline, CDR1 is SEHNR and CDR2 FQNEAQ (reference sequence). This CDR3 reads CASSQGGGAFF. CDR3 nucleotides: TGTGCCAGCAGTCAGGGAGGTGGAGCTTTCTTT.

The CDR3 nucleotides read TGTGCCTGGAGTGTATCCGGTGGGGCAACGGCTTTCTTT. Protein: CAWSVSGGATAFF. The chain uses TRBV30 and TRBJ1-1, with D possibly TRBD1 on 5 matching bases. Germline CDR1 is GTSNPN and CDR2 is SVGIG (reference sequence). The CDR3 extends over 13 amino acids. With 0 bases removed from V and 11 bases from J, the gap between germline ends came to 16 bases.

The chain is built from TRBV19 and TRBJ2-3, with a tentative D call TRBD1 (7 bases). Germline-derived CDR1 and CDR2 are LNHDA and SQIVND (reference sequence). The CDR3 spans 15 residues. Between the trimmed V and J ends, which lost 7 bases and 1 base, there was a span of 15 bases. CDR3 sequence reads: CASMRGRGGTDTQYF. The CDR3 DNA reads TGTGCCAGTATGCGGGGCAGGGGGGGCACAGATACGCAGTATTTT. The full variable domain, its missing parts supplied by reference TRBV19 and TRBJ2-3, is DGGITQSPKYLFRKEGQNVTLSCEQNLNHDAMYWYRQDPGQGLRLIYYSQIVNDFQKGDIAEGYSVSREKKESFPLTVTSAQKNPTAFYLCASMRGRGGTDTQYFGPGTRLTVL.

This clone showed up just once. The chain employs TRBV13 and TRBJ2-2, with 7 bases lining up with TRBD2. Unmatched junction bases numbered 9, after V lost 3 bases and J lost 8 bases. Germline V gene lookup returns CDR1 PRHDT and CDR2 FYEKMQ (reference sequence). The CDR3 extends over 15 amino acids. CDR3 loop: CASSFLREETGELFF. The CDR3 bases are TGTGCCAGCAGCTTCCTACGGGAGGAAACTGGGGAGCTGTTTTTT.